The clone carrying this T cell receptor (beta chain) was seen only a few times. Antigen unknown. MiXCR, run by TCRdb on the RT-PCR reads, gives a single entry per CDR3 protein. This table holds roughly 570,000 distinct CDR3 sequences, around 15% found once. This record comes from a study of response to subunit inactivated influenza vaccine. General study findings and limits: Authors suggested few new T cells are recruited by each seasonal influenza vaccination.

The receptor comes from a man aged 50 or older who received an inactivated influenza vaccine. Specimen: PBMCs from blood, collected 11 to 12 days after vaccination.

For the CDR3, the DNA is TGTGCCAGCAGCCCCTCAAATAGCCGGGATCCGCAGTATTTT. Protein product: CASSPSNSRDPQYF. The rearrangement joins TRBV6-1 to TRBJ2-3, with D possibly being TRBD2 (5 bases). This CDR3 is built from 14 residues. V was clipped by 6 bases and J by 10 bases, with 20 bases between them. Germline assignment: CDR1 MNHNS and CDR2 SASEGT.